Listed below are T cell receptor beta chains from one sample, sequenced in a study of blood T cell repertoires in COVID-19. TCRdb's table, derived via immunoSEQ multiplex PCR, lists solely in-frame clones and lacks some. The sample contains about 380,000 clones, around 89% of which appear only once. Material for sequencing was peripheral blood. All receptors come from a man aged 35 to 55 with acute or convalescent COVID-19. Both conserved end residues are part of each CDR3. Fields, in order: D gene, V gene, J gene, clone size, CDR3 DNA, CDR3 protein. A D gene is named only where the DNA matches it firmly. The size entry is marked missing in some rows and otherwise reads once, few, many or a size class.

-	TRBV6-5	TRBJ2-7	-	TGTGCCAGCGCTATTTCCTACGAGCAGTACTTC	CASAISYEQYF
TRBD1	TRBV2	TRBJ2-1	once	TGTGCCAGCGGGACAGAGAGCTCCTACAATGAGCAGTTCTTC	CASGTESSYNEQFF
TRBD2	TRBV27	TRBJ2-2	-	TGTGCCAGCAGTTTAGACCGGACTAGTGACACCGGGGAGCTGTTTTTT	CASSLDRTSDTGELFF
TRBD1	TRBV10-3	TRBJ1-5	few	TGTGCCACCGGGACAGAGCATCAGCCCCAGCATTTT	CATGTEHQPQHF
-	TRBV6-6	TRBJ2-1	-	TGTGCCAGCAGTTACCTTCGGCCAGGGTCCTACAATGAGCAGTTCTTC	CASSYLRPGSYNEQFF
TRBD1	TRBV15	TRBJ2-7	-	TGTGCCACCAGCACGGGACAGGGTTGGTACGAGCAGTACTTC	CATSTGQGWYEQYF
-	TRBV7-2	TRBJ1-2	once	TGTGCCAGCAGCTTTCTTCCCGGCCAGGTGATTAACTATGGCTACACCTTC	CASSFLPGQVINYGYTF
TRBD1	TRBV2	TRBJ2-7	-	TGTGCCAGCAGTGAAATTCGGGCAGGGGGCTTTACTTCCTACGAGCAGTACTTC	CASSEIRAGGFTSYEQYF
TRBD1	TRBV5-4	TRBJ2-5	-	TGTGCCAGCAGCGTCAGGACAGGGCGAGAGACCCAGTACTTC	CASSVRTGRETQYF
-	TRBV25-1	TRBJ1-1	-	TGTGCCAGCAGATCAACTAAGGGGATAGCTGAAGCTTTCTTT	CASRSTKGIAEAFF
-	TRBV6-6	TRBJ2-7	-	TGTGCCAGCAGTTACTCAGGAGGACAGACCTACGAGCAGTACTTC	CASSYSGGQTYEQYF
-	TRBV6-5	TRBJ2-7	-	TGTGCCAGCAGGATGGGACACCTCTACGAGCAGTACTTC	CASRMGHLYEQYF
-	TRBV28	TRBJ2-1	-	TGTGCCAGCAGCCCCCACTTGTCCTCGGGTGAGCAGTTCTTC	CASSPHLSSGEQFF
-	TRBV7-2	TRBJ1-6	-	TGTGCCAGCAGCATAACAGGCCGCAATTCACCCCTCCACTTT	CASSITGRNSPLHF
TRBD1	TRBV10-3	TRBJ1-1	-	TGTGCCATCAGTACTAGACAGGGGGGGAACACTGAAGCTTTCTTT	CAISTRQGGNTEAFF
-	TRBV6-1	TRBJ2-7	-	TGTGCCAGCAGTGAATACCCGGACGGGGTATGGGAGCAGTACTTC	CASSEYPDGVWEQYF
TRBD2	TRBV6-5	TRBJ2-7	-	TGTGCCAGCAGCAAGGGACTAGCGGAGTCCTACGAGCAGTACTTC	CASSKGLAESYEQYF
TRBD1	TRBV19	TRBJ1-1	-	TGTGCCAGTAGCCAGGGGGCGGGGGACACTGAAGCTTTCTTT	CASSQGAGDTEAFF
TRBD1	TRBV18	TRBJ2-7	-	TGTGCCAGCTCACCACGTGACAGGGGGCGCGAGCAGTACTTC	CASSPRDRGREQYF
-	TRBV19	TRBJ2-7	-	TGTGCCAGTAGTATAGAAATCGGGGTCTCCTACGAGCAGTACTTC	CASSIEIGVSYEQYF
TRBD1	TRBV6-1	TRBJ1-1	-	TGTGCCAGCAGTGAACCCCTCGCGCGACAGGGCCTATTGAACACTGAAGCTTTCTTT	CASSEPLARQGLLNTEAFF
-	TRBV2	TRBJ1-4	-	TGTGCCAGCAAGGAACTAGTGACAGGTCTAGGTGAAAAACTGTTTTTT	CASKELVTGLGEKLFF
-	TRBV2	TRBJ1-5	-	TGTGCCAGCAGCCCAGGGGAGGGAGGCAATCAGCCCCAGCATTTT	CASSPGEGGNQPQHF
-	TRBV24-1	TRBJ2-2	-	TGTGCCACCAGTGATCCAGGGGTGAGCACCGGGGAGCTGTTTTTT	CATSDPGVSTGELFF
-	TRBV19	TRBJ1-2	-	TGTGCCAGTAGTACCCGACATTTGGGTAACTACACCTTC	CASSTRHLGNYTF
-	TRBV5-4	TRBJ2-5	-	TGTGCCAGAGCAGGGGAGGGTCCCCAAGAGACCCAGTACTTC	CARAGEGPQETQYF
-	TRBV7-6	TRBJ2-5	-	TGTGCCAGCAGCGCTAAGGACAGATTAGTGGAGACCCAGTACTTC	CASSAKDRLVETQYF
TRBD1	TRBV11-2	TRBJ1-5	few	TGTGCCAGCAGCCAGGGACAGGGGCAGGGTCAGCCCCAGCATTTT	CASSQGQGQGQPQHF
TRBD1	TRBV19	TRBJ1-1	-	TGTGCCAGTAGATGGGGACCTACAGGGGTTAACACTGAAGCTTTCTTT	CASRWGPTGVNTEAFF
TRBD2	TRBV30	TRBJ2-5	-	TGTGCCTGGAGTGCGGGACTAGCGGGGGAGACCCAGTACTTC	CAWSAGLAGETQYF
TRBD2	TRBV7-2	TRBJ2-7	few	TGTGCCAGCAGCTTACTAGCGGGGGCGGCCTACGAGCAGTACTTC	CASSLLAGAAYEQYF
TRBD2	TRBV7-8	TRBJ2-1	once	TGTGCCAGCAGCGAGGGACTAGCGGGGACAAATGAGCAGTTCTTC	CASSEGLAGTNEQFF
TRBD1	TRBV9	TRBJ2-7	-	TGTGCCAGCAGCGTAGGACAGGGAAACTACGAGCAGTACTTC	CASSVGQGNYEQYF